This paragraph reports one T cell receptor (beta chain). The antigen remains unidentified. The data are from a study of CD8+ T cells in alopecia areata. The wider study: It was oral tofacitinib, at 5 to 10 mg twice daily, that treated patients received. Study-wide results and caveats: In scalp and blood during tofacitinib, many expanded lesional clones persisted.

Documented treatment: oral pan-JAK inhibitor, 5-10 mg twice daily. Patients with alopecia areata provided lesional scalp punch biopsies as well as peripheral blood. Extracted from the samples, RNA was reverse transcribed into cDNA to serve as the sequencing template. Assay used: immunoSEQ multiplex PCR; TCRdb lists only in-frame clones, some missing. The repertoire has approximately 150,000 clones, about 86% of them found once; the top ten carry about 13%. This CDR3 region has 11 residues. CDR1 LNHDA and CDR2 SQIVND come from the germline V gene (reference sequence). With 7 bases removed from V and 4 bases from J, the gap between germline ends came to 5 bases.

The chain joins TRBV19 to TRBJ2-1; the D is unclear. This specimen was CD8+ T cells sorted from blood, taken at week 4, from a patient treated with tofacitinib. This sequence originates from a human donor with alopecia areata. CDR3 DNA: TGTGCCAGTACTCTATACAATGAGCAGTTCTTC. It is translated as CASTLYNEQFF.